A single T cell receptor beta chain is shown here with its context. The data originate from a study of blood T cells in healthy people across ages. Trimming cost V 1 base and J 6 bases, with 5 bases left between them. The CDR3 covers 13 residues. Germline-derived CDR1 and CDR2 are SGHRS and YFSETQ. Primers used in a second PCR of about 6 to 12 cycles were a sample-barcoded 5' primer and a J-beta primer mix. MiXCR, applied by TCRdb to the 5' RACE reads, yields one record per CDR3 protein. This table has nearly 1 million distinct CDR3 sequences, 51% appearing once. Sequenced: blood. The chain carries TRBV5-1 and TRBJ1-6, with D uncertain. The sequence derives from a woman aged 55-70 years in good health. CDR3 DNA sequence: TGCGCCAGCAGCTTGTTGCCTAATTCACCCCTCCACTTT. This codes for CASSLLPNSPLHF.